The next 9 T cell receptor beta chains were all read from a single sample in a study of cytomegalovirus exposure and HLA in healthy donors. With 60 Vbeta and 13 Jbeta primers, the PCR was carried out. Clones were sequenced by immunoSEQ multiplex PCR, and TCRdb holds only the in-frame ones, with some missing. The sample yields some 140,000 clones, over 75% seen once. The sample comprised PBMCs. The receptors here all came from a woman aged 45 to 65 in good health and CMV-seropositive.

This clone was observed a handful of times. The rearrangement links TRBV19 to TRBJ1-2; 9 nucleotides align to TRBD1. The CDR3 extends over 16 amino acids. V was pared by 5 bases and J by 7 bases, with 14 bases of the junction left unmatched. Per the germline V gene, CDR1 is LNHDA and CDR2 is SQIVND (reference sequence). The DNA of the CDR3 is TGTGCCAGTAGTCCCTCCCAACCCGGGACAGGGAGTGGCTACACCTTC. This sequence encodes CASSPSQPGTGSGYTF.

This CDR3 is CASSEALGGGETQYF. The CDR3 DNA is TGTGCCAGCAGTGAAGCGCTAGGGGGCGGGGAGACCCAGTACTTC. This sequence joins TRBV2 and TRBJ2-5; TRBD1 matches at 7 bases. J gave up 5 bases and V 0 bases, and 6 bases lay outside the gene matches. Germline CDR1 reads SNHLY; CDR2 reads FYNNEI. This CDR3 comprises 15 residues.

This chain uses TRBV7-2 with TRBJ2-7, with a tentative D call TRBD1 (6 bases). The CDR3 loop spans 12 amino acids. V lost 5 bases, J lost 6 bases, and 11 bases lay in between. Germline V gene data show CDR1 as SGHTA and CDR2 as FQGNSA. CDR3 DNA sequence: TGTGCCAGCAGCGAACAGGGTAGCGAGCAGTACTTC. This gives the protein CASSEQGSEQYF.

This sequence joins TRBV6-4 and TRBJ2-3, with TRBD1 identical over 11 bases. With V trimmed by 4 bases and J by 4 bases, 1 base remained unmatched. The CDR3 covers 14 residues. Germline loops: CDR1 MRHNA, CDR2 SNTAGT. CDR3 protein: CASSAGQGADTQYF. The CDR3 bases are TGTGCCAGCAGTGCGGGACAGGGGGCAGATACGCAGTATTTT.

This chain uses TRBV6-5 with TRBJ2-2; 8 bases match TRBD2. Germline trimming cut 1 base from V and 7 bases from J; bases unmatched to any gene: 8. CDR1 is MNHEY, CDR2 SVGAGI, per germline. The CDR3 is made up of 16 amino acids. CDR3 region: CASSYFPGGAIGELFF. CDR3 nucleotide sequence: TGTGCCAGCAGTTACTTTCCGGGAGGGGCCATCGGGGAGCTGTTTTTT.

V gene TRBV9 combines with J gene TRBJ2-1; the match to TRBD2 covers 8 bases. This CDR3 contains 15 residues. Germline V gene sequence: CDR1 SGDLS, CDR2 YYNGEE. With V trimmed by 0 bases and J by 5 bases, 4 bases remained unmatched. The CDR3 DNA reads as TGTGCCAGCAGCGTAGGGGCGGGGGGCGACAATGAGCAGTTCTTC. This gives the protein CASSVGAGGDNEQFF.

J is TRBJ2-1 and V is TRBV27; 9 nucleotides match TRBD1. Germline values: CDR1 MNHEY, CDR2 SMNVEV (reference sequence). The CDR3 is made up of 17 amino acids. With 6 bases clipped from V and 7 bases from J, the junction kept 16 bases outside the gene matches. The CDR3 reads CASRSLLRDRVLNEQFF. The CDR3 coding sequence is TGTGCCAGCAGATCACTACTTCGGGACAGGGTACTGAATGAGCAGTTCTTC.

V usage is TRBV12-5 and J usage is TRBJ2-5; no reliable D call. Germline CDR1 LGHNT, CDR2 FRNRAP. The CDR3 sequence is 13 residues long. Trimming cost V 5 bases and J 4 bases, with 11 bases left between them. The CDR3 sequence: CASGPPAGETQYF. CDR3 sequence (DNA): TGTGCTAGTGGTCCCCCAGCAGGAGAGACCCAGTACTTC.

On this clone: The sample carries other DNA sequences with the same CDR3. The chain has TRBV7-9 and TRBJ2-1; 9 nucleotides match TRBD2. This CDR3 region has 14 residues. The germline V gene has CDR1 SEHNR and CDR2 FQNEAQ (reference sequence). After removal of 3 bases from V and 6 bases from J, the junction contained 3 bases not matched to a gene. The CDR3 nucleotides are TGTGCCAGCAGCTTGGGACTAGCCGGCAATGAGCAGTTCTTC. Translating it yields CASSLGLAGNEQFF. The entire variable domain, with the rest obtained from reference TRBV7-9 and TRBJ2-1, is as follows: DTGVSQNPRHKITKRGQNVTFRCDPISEHNRLYWYRQTLGQGPEFLTYFQNEAQLEKSRLLSDRFSAERPKGSFSTLEIQRTEQGDSAMYLCASSLGLAGNEQFFGPGTRLTVL.